The 25 T cell receptor beta chains listed next were all sequenced from one sample in a study of blood T cell repertoires in COVID-19. Measured with immunoSEQ multiplex PCR; TCRdb has only the in-frame clones, and not every one. The sample carries 25,000 to 30,000 clones, 85% recorded once. The sample consisted of peripheral blood. The receptors were sampled from a human donor in a cohort sampled during active COVID-19.

The chain joins TRBV2 to TRBJ2-7, with D uncertain. Between the trimmed V and J ends, which lost 2 bases and 3 bases, there was a span of 11 bases. The length of the CDR3 is 14 residues. The germline CDR1 and CDR2 sequences are SNHLY and FYNNEI. CDR3 bases: TGTGCCAGCAGTGAATTGGGCACCCGCTACGAGCAGTACTTC. Residues: CASSELGTRYEQYF.

This chain links TRBV7-9 with TRBJ2-3; 9 bases are shared with TRBD2. Germline V lookup: CDR1 SEHNR, CDR2 FQNEAQ (reference sequence). Trimming removed 1 base from V and 3 bases from J; junction bases left unmatched: 2. CDR3 size: 15 residues. CDR3 DNA: TGTGCCAGCAGCTTAGGGCTAGCGGGGACAGATACGCAGTATTTT. Translating it yields CASSLGLAGTDTQYF.

The chain employs TRBV3-1 (or the pseudogene TRBV3-2) and TRBJ1-3; tentatively, D is TRBD1 (6 bases). With 6 bases removed from V and 5 bases from J, the gap between germline ends came to 32 bases. Germline-derived CDR1 and CDR2 are LGHDT and YNNKEL (reference sequence). The CDR3 length is 20 residues. CDR3 loop: CASSYGWGGLSSSVRNTIYF. CDR3 nucleotide sequence: TGTGCCAGCAGTTACGGATGGGGGGGGCTATCCTCCTCTGTTAGAAACACCATATATTTT.

The chain uses TRBV5-1 and TRBJ2-3; the match to TRBD2 covers 7 bases. The length of the CDR3 is 16 residues. Germline V gene lookup returns CDR1 SGHRS and CDR2 YFSETQ. V shed 0 bases and J 3 bases; nucleotides not matched to a gene: 7. The DNA of the CDR3 is TGCGCCAGCAGCTTGGCCGACCGGGGGGTGACAGATACGCAGTATTTT. This codes for CASSLADRGVTDTQYF.

The J gene is TRBJ1-2, the V gene TRBV12-3 or TRBV12-4; a weak D match, TRBD1 (5 bases). The CDR3 is made up of 13 amino acids. The V gene lost 11 bases and the J gene lost 0 bases, with 13 bases spanning the gap. The CDR3 here is CACYTGTNYGYTF. CDR3 DNA: TGTGCCTGCTACACAGGAACTAACTATGGCTACACCTTC.

The V gene is TRBV7-9, the J gene TRBJ2-5, with 13 bases matching TRBD2. The V gene end was trimmed by 6 bases and the J gene end by 1 base; junction bases not matched to a gene: 2. The CDR3 contains 15 residues. Germline lookup yields CDR1 SEHNR and CDR2 FQNEAQ (reference sequence). DNA of the CDR3: TGTGCCAGCAGACTAGCGGGGGGGCCCCAAGAGACCCAGTACTTC. The encoded protein is CASRLAGGPQETQYF.

The V and J genes are TRBV5-5 and TRBJ1-3; tentatively, D is TRBD1 (6 bases). The CDR3 runs 15 residues. CDR1 SGHKS and CDR2 YYEKEE come from the germline V gene (reference sequence). With 3 bases removed from V and 4 bases from J, the gap between germline ends came to 14 bases. This CDR3 reads CASSSDLDRGNTIYF. The CDR3 nucleotides read TGTGCCAGCAGCTCCGACCTTGACAGGGGAAACACCATATATTTT.

This rearrangement joins TRBV4-1 to TRBJ1-3; 12 bases map to TRBD1. The V gene end was trimmed by 2 bases and the J gene end by 4 bases; junction bases not matched to a gene: 9. CDR1 is MGHRA, CDR2 YSYEKL, per germline. The CDR3 covers 18 residues. The CDR3 spells CASSQTGTGGAGGNTIYF. CDR3 nucleotides: TGCGCCAGCAGCCAAACCGGGACAGGGGGCGCGGGGGGAAACACCATATATTTT.

V gene TRBV10-3 combines with J gene TRBJ2-3, with 7 bases matching TRBD1. In germline, CDR1 is ENHRY, CDR2 SYGVKD. Unmatched junction bases numbered 2, after V lost 8 bases and J lost 3 bases. The CDR3 loop spans 12 amino acids. Here the CDR3 reads CAIGQVTDTQYF. CDR3 sequence (DNA): TGTGCCATCGGACAGGTGACAGATACGCAGTATTTT.

The chain recombines TRBV7-2 with TRBJ2-3, with a weak D call TRBD1 (5 bases). Between the trimmed V and J ends, which lost 5 bases and 3 bases, there was a span of 15 bases. In germline, CDR1 is SGHTA, CDR2 FQGNSA. This CDR3 region has 15 residues. DNA of the CDR3: TGTGCCAGCAGCCCTTTGCGACAGACAACAGATACGCAGTATTTT. Encoded protein: CASSPLRQTTDTQYF.

The CDR3 is CASSTPWIKGDTEAFF. The CDR3 DNA follows: TGTGCCAGTAGTACTCCGTGGATTAAGGGGGACACTGAAGCTTTCTTT. This chain joins TRBV19 and TRBJ1-1, with D possibly TRBD1 on 6 matching bases. Trimming took off 4 bases at V and 3 bases at J, with 18 bases between the two ends. The CDR3 loop spans 16 amino acids. The V gene's germline CDR1 is LNHDA and CDR2 SQIVND (reference sequence).

The chain employs TRBV9 and TRBJ1-6; TRBD1 agrees at 7 bases. There are 14 residues in the CDR3. Trimming removed 3 bases from V and 10 bases from J; junction bases left unmatched: 7. The germline V gene encodes CDR1 SGDLS and CDR2 YYNGEE. The CDR3 sequence: CASSARQGRSPLHF. Here the CDR3 DNA reads TGTGCCAGCAGCGCCCGACAGGGTCGGTCACCCCTCCACTTT. Combining the CDR3 with reference TRBV9 and TRBJ1-6 gives the whole variable domain DSGVTQTPKHLITATGQRVTLRCSPRSGDLSVYWYQQSLDQGLQFLIQYYNGEERAKGNILERFSAQQFPDLHSELNLSSLELGDSALYFCASSARQGRSPLHFGNGTRLTVT.

This chain joins TRBV7-2 and TRBJ2-7; the D gene is possibly TRBD2 (6 bases). CDR1 is SGHTA and CDR2 is FQGNSA in the germline V gene. The ends were cut back, 5 bases at V and 7 bases at J, with 15 bases in the middle. The CDR3 loop spans 13 amino acids. In nucleotides, the CDR3 is TGTGCCAGCAGCCCCCGGACGGGGGTGGAGCAGTACTTC. This translates into CASSPRTGVEQYF.

V usage is TRBV20-1 and J usage is TRBJ1-5; possible D gene TRBD1, 5 bases. V lost 3 bases to trimming and J lost 3 bases, with 12 bases between them. Germline V lookup: CDR1 DFQATT, CDR2 SNEGSKA (reference sequence). This CDR3 comprises 14 residues. The CDR3 DNA sequence: TGCAGTGCTAGTGGGGCCCTTATCAATCAGCCCCAGCATTTT. It is translated as CSASGALINQPQHF.

This chain connects TRBV2 to TRBJ1-2; 8 nucleotides line up with TRBD1. Per the germline V gene, CDR1 is SNHLY and CDR2 is FYNNEI. The CDR3 has 15 residues. V lost 4 bases, J lost 3 bases, and 7 bases stayed unmatched. As DNA, the CDR3 is TGTGCCAGCAGTGCCCCGGGGACAGGATACTATGGCTACACCTTC. Its translation: CASSAPGTGYYGYTF. The whole variable domain, remainder taken from reference TRBV2 and TRBJ1-2, is EPEVTQTPSHQVTQMGQEVILRCVPISNHLYFYWYRQILGQKVEFLVSFYNNEISEKSEIFDDQFSVERPDGSNFTLKIRSTKLEDSAMYFCASSAPGTGYYGYTFGSGTRLTVV.

This clone was seen a single time. The rearrangement joins TRBV11-3 to TRBJ2-5; D not resolved. This CDR3 is built from 14 residues. The V gene lost 0 bases and the J gene lost 4 bases, with 9 bases spanning the gap. Germline assignment: CDR1 SGHNT and CDR2 YENEEA. DNA for the CDR3: TGTGCCAGCAGCTTAGATCATGGGCGAGAGACCCAGTACTTC. Translated: CASSLDHGRETQYF.

J is TRBJ1-1 and V is TRBV11-3; weak D call: TRBD1 (6 bases). Germline assignment: CDR1 SGHNT and CDR2 YENEEA. V was clipped by 5 bases and J by 1 base, with 17 bases between them. CDR3 length: 16 amino acids. The CDR3 DNA sequence: TGTGCCAGCAGCCGAGATGCGGGCAGGGGGAACACTGAAGCTTTCTTT. It codes for CASSRDAGRGNTEAFF.

V and J are TRBV12-3 or TRBV12-4 and TRBJ1-6; a possible D gene is TRBD1 (6 bases). Trimming removed 9 bases from V and 9 bases from J, with 12 bases in between. This CDR3 spans 12 amino acids. CDR3 bases: TGTGCCAGTAGCACAGGGCCTTCACCCCTCCACTTT. It translates to CASSTGPSPLHF.

The chain combines TRBV24-1 with TRBJ2-2; 7 positions agree with TRBD1. The germline V gene encodes CDR1 KGHDR and CDR2 SFDVKD. The CDR3 runs 14 residues. V lost 7 bases, J lost 1 base, and 2 bases stayed unmatched. The CDR3 is CATRAGGNTGELFF. For the CDR3, the DNA is TGTGCCACCAGGGCAGGGGGGAACACCGGGGAGCTGTTTTTT.

This clone has more than one count but fewer than ten. The chain links TRBV7-3 to TRBJ1-1; TRBD1 might be the D (6 bases). Germline V gene data show CDR1 as SGHTA and CDR2 as FQGTGA. The CDR3 is made up of 14 amino acids. The V gene lost 5 bases and the J gene lost 6 bases, with 16 bases spanning the gap. The CDR3 DNA reads TGTGCCAGCAGCACACAGGGCCTCGCTGCTGAAGCTTTCTTT. This gives the protein CASSTQGLAAEAFF.

The chain couples TRBV4-3 to TRBJ2-6; D not certain. The CDR3 covers 17 residues. Trimming cost V 0 bases and J 0 bases, with 9 bases left between them. Germline V CDR1 and CDR2: LGHNA, YSLEER. The CDR3, as DNA: TGCGCCAGCAGCCAAGATTCCTCTTACTCTGGGGCCAACGTCCTGACTTTC. As protein: CASSQDSSYSGANVLTF.

This chain joins TRBV5-1 and TRBJ2-7; tentatively, D is TRBD1 (6 bases). Trimming removed 3 bases at V and 11 bases at J, with 18 bases between. Germline loops: CDR1 SGHRS, CDR2 YFSETQ. The CDR3 totals 13 residues. CDR3 loop: CASSSGQDKAEYF. CDR3 sequence (DNA): TGCGCCAGCAGCTCGGGACAAGATAAGGCAGAGTACTTC.

The chain carries TRBV7-9 and TRBJ1-2; TRBD1 aligns across 8 bases. The CDR3 consists of 15 residues. Germline CDR1 reads SEHNR; CDR2 reads FQNEAQ (reference sequence). The V segment lost 5 bases and the J segment 4 bases; nucleotides outside the gene matches: 9. CDR3 amino acids: CASSESTGVGYGYTF. CDR3 DNA: TGTGCCAGCAGCGAATCGACAGGGGTGGGCTATGGCTACACCTTC.

This clone was seen a few times. V is TRBV5-1 and J is TRBJ1-5; TRBD1 is a possible D gene (5 bases). CDR3 length: 14 residues. Germline CDR1 is SGHRS and CDR2 is YFSETQ. The V gene lost 0 bases and the J gene lost 3 bases, with 7 bases spanning the gap. This CDR3 reads CASSLGQTNQPQHF. CDR3 nucleotide sequence: TGCGCCAGCAGCTTGGGACAGACCAATCAGCCCCAGCATTTT.

The chain recombines TRBV4-3 with TRBJ1-4, with a weak D call TRBD1 (5 bases). Trimming stripped 0 bases from V and 1 base from J, with 9 bases between. Germline V gives CDR1 LGHNA, CDR2 YSLEER. This CDR3 has 16 residues. CDR3: CASSQDGTGTNEKLFF. CDR3 nucleotides: TGCGCCAGCAGCCAAGATGGAACAGGAACTAATGAAAAACTGTTTTTT.